This entry describes one T cell receptor (beta chain). Its antigen is not identified. This sample is drawn from a study of OX40 agonist ivuxolimab in advanced cancers. Study overall: Mean age 60 years, range about 20 to 79; roughly 80% male.

TCRdb's copy holds only in-frame clones and misses some; the assay was immunoSEQ multiplex PCR. The table includes over 70,000 clones, about 88% detected once. Study-level points and caveats: Clonal expansion was seen in CD4+ and CD8+ blood T cells by week 6 at 0.1 to 3.0 mg/kg.

This CDR3 has 14 residues. Germline V gives CDR1 KGHSH, CDR2 LQKENI. The ends lost 4 bases at V and 7 bases at J; junction bases unmatched: 9. This chain links TRBV18 with TRBJ1-2; 7 positions match TRBD1. The sample was CD4+ or CD8+ T cells sorted from blood, taken in a trial of the OX40 agonist ivuxolimab. The receptor was isolated from an adult with an advanced solid tumor such as melanoma, head and neck, liver or kidney cancer. The CDR3 loop is CASSRVEGAGGYTF. The CDR3 bases are TGTGCCAGCTCACGGGTTGAGGGGGCCGGTGGCTACACCTTC.